Listed below are T cell receptor beta chains from one sample, sequenced in a study of T cell repertoires in cytomegalovirus infection. TCRdb reanalysed the reads using MiXCR and keeps one entry per CDR3 protein. The table lists roughly 250,000 distinct CDR3 sequences, under 25% of them singletons. Sequencing was performed on CD8+ T cells from PBMCs. These receptors were collected from a human donor in good health (CMV status not recorded). Some clones in this sample may be carry-over from other donors' samples. Both conserved end residues are part of each CDR3. D genes are given only for firm matches. Clone size is shown for a subset of rows, as once, few, many or a class of expanded clone.

v_call,clone_size,j_call,d_call,cdr3_aa,cdr3_nt
TRBV5-5,few,TRBJ2-7,-,CASSPSTDNPEGEQYF,TGTGCCAGCAGCCCATCGACTGACAACCCTGAGGGCGAGCAGTACTTC
TRBV28,few,TRBJ2-2,-,CASRRTRGTGELFF,TGTGCCAGCAGGAGGACTAGGGGGACCGGGGAGCTGTTTTTT
TRBV12-3/TRBV12-4,-,TRBJ2-1,-,CASSSRALPDNEQFF,TGTGCCAGCAGTTCCCGGGCCCTTCCTGACAATGAGCAGTTCTTC
TRBV7-9,few,TRBJ1-4,-,CASSLAGVSEKLFF,TGTGCCAGCAGCTTAGCGGGGGTCAGTGAAAAACTGTTTTTT
TRBV7-9,many,TRBJ1-1,-,CASSWGPGADTEAFF,TGTGCCAGCAGCTGGGGGCCAGGGGCGGACACTGAAGCTTTCTTT
TRBV15,few,TRBJ2-7,-,CATSRVRALRSYEQYF,TGTGCCACCAGCAGAGTTCGGGCCCTCAGGTCCTACGAGCAGTACTTC
TRBV25-1,-,TRBJ1-1,-,CASSESRGGNTEAFF,TGTGCCAGCAGTGAAAGCAGGGGAGGGAACACTGAAGCTTTCTTT
TRBV29-1,-,TRBJ2-2,-,CSVNRDGGTGELFF,TGCAGCGTGAACCGGGACGGAGGAACCGGGGAGCTGTTTTTT
TRBV6-6,-,TRBJ2-1,-,CASSYSESYNEQFF,TGTGCCAGCAGTTACTCCGAATCCTACAATGAGCAGTTCTTC
TRBV2,-,TRBJ1-2,-,CASGETGIYGYTF,TGTGCCAGCGGGGAGACGGGGATCTATGGCTACACCTTC
TRBV11-2,few,TRBJ1-4,-,CASSSLGRTNEKLFF,TGTGCCAGCAGCTCCCTGGGACGGACTAATGAAAAACTGTTTTTT
TRBV4-2,-,TRBJ2-1,-,CASSHTLGGGRYNEQFF,TGTGCCAGCAGCCACACCCTGGGCGGGGGCCGATACAATGAGCAGTTCTTC
TRBV28,-,TRBJ1-5,TRBD1,CASRPDRVFHQPQHF,TGTGCCAGCAGACCGGACAGGGTTTTCCACCAGCCCCAGCATTTT
TRBV6-2/TRBV6-3,many,TRBJ2-1,TRBD1,CASSMTGSYNEQFF,TGTGCCAGCAGTATGACAGGGTCCTACAATGAGCAGTTCTTC
TRBV12-3/TRBV12-4,many,TRBJ2-3,-,CASSPDIPTDTQYF,TGTGCCAGCAGCCCGGACATTCCCACAGATACGCAGTATTTT
TRBV7-6,few,TRBJ2-7,-,CASSSPYNEQYF,TGTGCCAGCAGCTCGCCCTATAACGAGCAGTACTTC
TRBV7-6,few,TRBJ2-5,-,CASSSTNPTDAETQYF,TGTGCCAGCAGCAGTACTAACCCAACAGACGCAGAGACCCAGTACTTC
TRBV11-3,-,TRBJ2-1,TRBD2,CASSTDGTSGPYNEQFF,TGTGCCAGCAGCACTGATGGGACTAGCGGGCCCTACAATGAGCAGTTCTTC
TRBV7-3,-,TRBJ2-7,TRBD1,CASSFGTGRTYEQYF,TGTGCCAGCAGCTTTGGGACAGGGCGAACCTACGAGCAGTACTTC
TRBV20-1,-,TRBJ2-7,TRBD2,CSARDNVGLAGGPHEQYF,TGCAGTGCTAGAGATAATGTTGGACTAGCGGGGGGGCCCCACGAGCAGTACTTC
TRBV28,-,TRBJ1-5,-,CASSPSGRSQPQHF,TGTGCCAGCAGCCCCTCGGGGAGGTCTCAGCCCCAGCATTTT
TRBV5-6,few,TRBJ2-1,TRBD2,CASSLNSGGHNEQFF,TGTGCCAGCAGCTTGAATAGCGGGGGGCACAATGAGCAGTTCTTC
TRBV7-8,many,TRBJ2-5,-,CASKSGSGQETQYF,TGTGCCAGCAAGAGCGGTTCGGGCCAAGAGACCCAGTACTTC
TRBV20-1,-,TRBJ1-6,-,CSARETSSYNSPLHF,TGCAGTGCTAGGGAAACTAGCTCCTATAATTCACCCCTCCACTTT
TRBV11-2,many,TRBJ2-3,-,CASSLADLMYTDTQYF,TGTGCCAGCAGCTTAGCTGATTTGATGTACACAGATACGCAGTATTTT
TRBV7-8,many,TRBJ2-1,-,CASSWTASSYNEQFF,TGTGCCAGCAGCTGGACAGCCAGCTCCTACAATGAGCAGTTCTTC
TRBV7-9,-,TRBJ1-2,TRBD1,CASSPGTGPFYGYTF,TGTGCCAGCAGCCCAGGGACAGGGCCTTTCTATGGCTACACCTTC
TRBV6-8,few,TRBJ2-1,-,CASTRGWANEQFF,TGTGCCAGCACCAGAGGGTGGGCCAATGAGCAGTTCTTC
TRBV24-1,-,TRBJ2-3,-,CATSDPMASADTQYF,TGTGCCACCAGTGATCCAATGGCCTCTGCAGATACGCAGTATTTT